This T cell receptor beta chain was found in a study of cytomegalovirus exposure and HLA in healthy donors. At the level of the study: Earlier findings included some 120 million unique TCR beta sequences obtained from approximately 170 million T cells. Most donors, less than 85% of a few hundred genotyped, fell in the Caucasian-associated ancestry cluster. General study points: Among the CMV-associated chains, three were confirmed in vitro as specific for CMV antigens.

Germline CDR1 GTSNPN, CDR2 SVGIG (reference sequence). Trimming took off 1 base at V and 2 bases at J, with 6 bases between the two ends. This CDR3 has 13 residues. A note on this clone: Its antigen is undetermined.

PCR primers comprised 60 Vbeta and 13 Jbeta primers. Generated by immunoSEQ multiplex PCR, the TCRdb table keeps only in-frame clones and is missing some. Of tens of thousands of clones listed, 81% are singletons. The chain uses TRBV30 and TRBJ2-1; D is unresolved. This clonotype was sampled from a girl aged 2-10 years in good health and CMV-seropositive. The sequenced sample consisted of PBMCs. The chain's CDR3 is CAWSGLTYNEQFF. The CDR3, as DNA: TGTGCCTGGAGTGGGCTTACCTACAATGAGCAGTTCTTC.